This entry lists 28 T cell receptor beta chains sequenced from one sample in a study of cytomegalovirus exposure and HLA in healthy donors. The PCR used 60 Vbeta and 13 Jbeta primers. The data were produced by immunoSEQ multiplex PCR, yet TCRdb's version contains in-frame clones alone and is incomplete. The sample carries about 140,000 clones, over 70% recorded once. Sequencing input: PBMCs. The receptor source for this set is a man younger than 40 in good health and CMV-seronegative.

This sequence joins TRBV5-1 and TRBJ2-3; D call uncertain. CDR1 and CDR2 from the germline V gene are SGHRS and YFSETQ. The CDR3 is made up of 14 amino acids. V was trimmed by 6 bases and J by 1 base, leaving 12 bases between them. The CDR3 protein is CASNTIGGTDTQYF. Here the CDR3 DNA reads TGCGCCAGCAACACAATAGGAGGCACAGATACGCAGTATTTT.

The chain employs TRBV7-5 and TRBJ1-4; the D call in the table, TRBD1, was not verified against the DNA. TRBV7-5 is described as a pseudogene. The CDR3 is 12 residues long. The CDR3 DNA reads TGTGCCAGAAGCTTTACAGGGGAAAAACTGTTTTTT. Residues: CARSFTGEKLFF.

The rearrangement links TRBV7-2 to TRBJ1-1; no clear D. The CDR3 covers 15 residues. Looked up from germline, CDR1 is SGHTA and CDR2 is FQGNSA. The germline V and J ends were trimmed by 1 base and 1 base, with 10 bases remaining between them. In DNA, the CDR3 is TGTGCCAGCAGCTTAGTGAGCCAGGCGAACACTGAAGCTTTCTTT. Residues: CASSLVSQANTEAFF.

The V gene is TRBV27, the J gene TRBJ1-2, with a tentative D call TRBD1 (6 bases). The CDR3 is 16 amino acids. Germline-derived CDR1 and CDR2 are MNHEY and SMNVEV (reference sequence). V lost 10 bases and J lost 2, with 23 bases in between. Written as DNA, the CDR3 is TGTGCCACCTCCCACAGAGGACAGCCGGGGAACTATGGCTACACCTTC. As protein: CATSHRGQPGNYGYTF.

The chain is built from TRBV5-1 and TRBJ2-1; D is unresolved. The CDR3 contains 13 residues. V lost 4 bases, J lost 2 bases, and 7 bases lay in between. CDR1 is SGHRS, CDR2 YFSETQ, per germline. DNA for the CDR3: TGCGCCAGCAGCCTTACTACCTACAATGAGCAGTTCTTC. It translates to CASSLTTYNEQFF.

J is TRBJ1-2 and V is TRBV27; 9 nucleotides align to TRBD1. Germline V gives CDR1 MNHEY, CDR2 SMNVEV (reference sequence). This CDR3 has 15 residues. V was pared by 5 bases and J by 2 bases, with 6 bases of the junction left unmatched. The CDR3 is CASSPGTGWNYGYTF. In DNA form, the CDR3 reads TGTGCCAGCAGTCCCGGGACAGGGTGGAACTATGGCTACACCTTC.

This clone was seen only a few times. The CDR3 region has the DNA TGTGCTAGTGGTTTGGTAGACGGTCAGACCGCGGAAAATGAGCAGTTCTTC. It is translated as CASGLVDGQTAENEQFF. The rearrangement links TRBV12-5 to TRBJ2-1; the D is unclear. Trimming removed 0 bases at V and 7 bases at J, with 19 bases between. The CDR3 length is 17 residues. The V gene's germline CDR1 is LGHNT and CDR2 FRNRAP.

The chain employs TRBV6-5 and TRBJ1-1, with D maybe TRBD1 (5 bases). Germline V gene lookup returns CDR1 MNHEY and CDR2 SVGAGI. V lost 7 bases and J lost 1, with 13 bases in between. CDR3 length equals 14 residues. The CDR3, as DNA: TGTGCCAGCATCCCGGGACTCGCGAACACTGAAGCTTTCTTT. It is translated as CASIPGLANTEAFF.

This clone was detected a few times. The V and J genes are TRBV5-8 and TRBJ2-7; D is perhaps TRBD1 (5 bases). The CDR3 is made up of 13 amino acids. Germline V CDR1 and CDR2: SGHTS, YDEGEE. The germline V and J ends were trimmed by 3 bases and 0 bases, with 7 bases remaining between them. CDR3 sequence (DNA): TGTGCCAGCAGCTATCAGGGCTCCTACGAGCAGTACTTC. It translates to CASSYQGSYEQYF.

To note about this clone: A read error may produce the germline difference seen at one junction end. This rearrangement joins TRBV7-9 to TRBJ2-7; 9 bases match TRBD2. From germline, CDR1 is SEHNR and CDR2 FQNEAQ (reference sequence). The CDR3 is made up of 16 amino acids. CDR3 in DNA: TGTTCCAGCAGCTTAGTTGAGCGGGAGGACTCCTACGAGCAGTACTTC. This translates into CSSSLVEREDSYEQYF.

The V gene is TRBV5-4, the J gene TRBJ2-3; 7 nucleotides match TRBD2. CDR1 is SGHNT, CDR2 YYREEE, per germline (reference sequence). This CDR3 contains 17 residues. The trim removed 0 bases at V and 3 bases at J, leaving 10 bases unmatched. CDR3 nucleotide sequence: TGTGCCAGCAGCTTGGCCCGTCGCGCGGGAGAGACAGATACGCAGTATTTT. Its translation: CASSLARRAGETDTQYF.

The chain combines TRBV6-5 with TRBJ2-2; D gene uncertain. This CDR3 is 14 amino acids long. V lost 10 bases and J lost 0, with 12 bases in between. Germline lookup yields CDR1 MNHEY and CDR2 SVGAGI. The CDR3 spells CAIRTVANTGELFF. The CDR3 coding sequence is TGTGCCATCAGAACAGTAGCGAACACCGGGGAGCTGTTTTTT.

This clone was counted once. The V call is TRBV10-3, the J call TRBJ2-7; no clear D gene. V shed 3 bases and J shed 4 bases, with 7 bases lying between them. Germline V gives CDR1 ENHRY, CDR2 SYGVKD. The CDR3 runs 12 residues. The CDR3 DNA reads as TGTGCCATCAGTGACTCTAATTACGAGCAGTACTTC. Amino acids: CAISDSNYEQYF.

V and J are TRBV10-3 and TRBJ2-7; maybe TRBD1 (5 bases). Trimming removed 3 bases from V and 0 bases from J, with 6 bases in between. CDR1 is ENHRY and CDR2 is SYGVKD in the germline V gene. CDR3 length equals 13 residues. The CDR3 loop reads CAISEGASYEQYF. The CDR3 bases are TGTGCCATCAGTGAAGGGGCCTCCTACGAGCAGTACTTC.

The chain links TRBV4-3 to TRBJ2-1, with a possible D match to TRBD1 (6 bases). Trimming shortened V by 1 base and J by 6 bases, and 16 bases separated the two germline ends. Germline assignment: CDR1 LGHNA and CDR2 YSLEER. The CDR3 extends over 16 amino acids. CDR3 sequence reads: CASSQVSEGDINEQFF. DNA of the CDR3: TGCGCCAGCAGCCAAGTATCCGAGGGGGATATCAATGAGCAGTTCTTC.

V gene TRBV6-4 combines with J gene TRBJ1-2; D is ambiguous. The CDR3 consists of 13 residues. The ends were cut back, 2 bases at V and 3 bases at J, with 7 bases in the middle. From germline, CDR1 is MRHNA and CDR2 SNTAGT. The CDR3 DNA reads TGTGCCAGCAGTGACCCAGGTTACTATGGCTACACCTTC. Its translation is CASSDPGYYGYTF.

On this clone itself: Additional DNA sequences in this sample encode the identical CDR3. CDR3 sequence (DNA): TGTGCCAGTAGTATTAGCGTAAACACTGAAGCTTTCTTT. It specifies CASSISVNTEAFF. This chain links TRBV19 with TRBJ1-1, with unresolved D. Between the trimmed V and J ends, which lost 3 bases and 2 bases, there was a span of 7 bases. This CDR3 is 13 amino acids long. The germline CDR1 and CDR2 sequences are LNHDA and SQIVND (reference sequence).

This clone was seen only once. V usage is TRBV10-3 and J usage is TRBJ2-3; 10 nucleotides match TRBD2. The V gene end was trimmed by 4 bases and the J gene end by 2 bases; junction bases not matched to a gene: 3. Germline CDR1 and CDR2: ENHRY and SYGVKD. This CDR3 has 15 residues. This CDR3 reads CAISGTSGVTDTQYF. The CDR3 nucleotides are TGTGCCATCAGTGGGACTAGCGGAGTCACAGATACGCAGTATTTT.

Here the CDR3 reads CASSSNQEAFF. The CDR3 DNA sequence: TGTGCCAGTAGTTCAAACCAGGAAGCTTTCTTT. V gene TRBV19 combines with J gene TRBJ1-1; unclear D gene. The CDR3 contains 11 residues. The germline V and J ends were trimmed by 5 bases and 8 bases, with 9 bases remaining between them. Germline V lookup: CDR1 LNHDA, CDR2 SQIVND (reference sequence).

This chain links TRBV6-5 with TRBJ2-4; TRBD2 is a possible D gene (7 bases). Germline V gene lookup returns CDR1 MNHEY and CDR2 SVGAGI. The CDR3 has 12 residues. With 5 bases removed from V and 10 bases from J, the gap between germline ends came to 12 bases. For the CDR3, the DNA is TGTGCCAGCAGTGGGGGCGGGGGTATTCAGTACTTC. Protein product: CASSGGGGIQYF.

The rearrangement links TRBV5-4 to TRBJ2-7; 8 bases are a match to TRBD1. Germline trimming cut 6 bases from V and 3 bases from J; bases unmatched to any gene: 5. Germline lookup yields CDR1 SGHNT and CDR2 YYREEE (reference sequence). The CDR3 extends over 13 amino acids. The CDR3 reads CASKQGTGYEQYF. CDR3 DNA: TGTGCCAGCAAACAGGGGACAGGCTACGAGCAGTACTTC.

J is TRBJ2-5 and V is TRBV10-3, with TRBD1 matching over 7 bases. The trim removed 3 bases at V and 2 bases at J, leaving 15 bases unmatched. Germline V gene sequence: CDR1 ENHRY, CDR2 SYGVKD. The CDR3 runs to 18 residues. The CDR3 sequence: CAISEADRLGPEQETQYF. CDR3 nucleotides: TGTGCCATCAGTGAAGCGGACAGGTTGGGGCCCGAACAAGAGACCCAGTACTTC.

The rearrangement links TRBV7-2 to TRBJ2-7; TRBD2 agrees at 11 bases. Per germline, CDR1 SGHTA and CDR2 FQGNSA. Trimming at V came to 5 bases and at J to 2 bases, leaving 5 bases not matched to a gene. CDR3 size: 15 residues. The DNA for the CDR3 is TGTGCCAGCAGCCCCGGGACTAGCGGTCCCTACGAGCAGTACTTC. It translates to CASSPGTSGPYEQYF.

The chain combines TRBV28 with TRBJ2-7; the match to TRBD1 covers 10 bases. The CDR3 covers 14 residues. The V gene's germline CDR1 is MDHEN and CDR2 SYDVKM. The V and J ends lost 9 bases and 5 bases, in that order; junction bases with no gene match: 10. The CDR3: CASSTGTGVNEQYF. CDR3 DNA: TGTGCCAGTTCCACCGGGACAGGGGTGAACGAGCAGTACTTC. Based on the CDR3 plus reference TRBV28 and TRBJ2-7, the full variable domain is DVKVTQSSRYLVKRTGEKVFLECVQDMDHENMFWYRQDPGLGLRLIYFSYDVKMKEKGDIPEGYSVSREKKERFSLILESASTNQTSMYLCASSTGTGVNEQYFGPGTRLTVT.

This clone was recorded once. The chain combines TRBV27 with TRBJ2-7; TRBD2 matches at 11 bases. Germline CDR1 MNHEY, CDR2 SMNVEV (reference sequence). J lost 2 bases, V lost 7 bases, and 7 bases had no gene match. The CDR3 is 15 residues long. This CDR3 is CASIPLAGGPYEQYF. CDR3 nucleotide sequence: TGTGCCAGCATTCCCCTAGCGGGAGGTCCCTACGAGCAGTACTTC.

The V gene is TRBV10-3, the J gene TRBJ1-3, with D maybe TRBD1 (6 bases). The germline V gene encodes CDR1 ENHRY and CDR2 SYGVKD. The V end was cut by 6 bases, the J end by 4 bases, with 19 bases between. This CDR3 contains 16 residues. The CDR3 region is CAIRGADSLTGNTIYF. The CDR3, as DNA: TGTGCCATCAGGGGAGCGGACAGTCTAACCGGAAACACCATATATTTT.

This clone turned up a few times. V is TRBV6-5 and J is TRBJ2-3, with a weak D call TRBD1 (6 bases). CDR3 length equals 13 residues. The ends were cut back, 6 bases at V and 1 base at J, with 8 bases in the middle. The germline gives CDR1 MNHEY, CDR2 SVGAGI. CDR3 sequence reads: CASRQGRTDTQYF. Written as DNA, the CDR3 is TGTGCCAGCAGACAGGGACGCACAGATACGCAGTATTTT.

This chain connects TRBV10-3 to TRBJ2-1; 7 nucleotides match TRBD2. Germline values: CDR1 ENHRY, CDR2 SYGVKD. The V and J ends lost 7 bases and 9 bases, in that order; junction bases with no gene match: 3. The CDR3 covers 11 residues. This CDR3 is CAIMREGEQFF. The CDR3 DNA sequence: TGTGCCATCATGAGGGAGGGTGAGCAGTTCTTC.